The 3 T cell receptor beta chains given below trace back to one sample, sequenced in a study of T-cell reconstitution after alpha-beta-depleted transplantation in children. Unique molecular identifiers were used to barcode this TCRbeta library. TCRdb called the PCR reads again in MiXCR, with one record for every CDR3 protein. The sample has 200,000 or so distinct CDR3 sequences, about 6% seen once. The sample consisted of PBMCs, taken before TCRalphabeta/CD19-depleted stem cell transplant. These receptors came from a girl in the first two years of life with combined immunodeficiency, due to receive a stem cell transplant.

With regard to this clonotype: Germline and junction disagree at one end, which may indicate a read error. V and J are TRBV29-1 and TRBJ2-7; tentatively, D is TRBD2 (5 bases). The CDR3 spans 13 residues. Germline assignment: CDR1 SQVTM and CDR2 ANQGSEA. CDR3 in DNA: TGCAGCGGATGGGTCGCGGACTCCTGCGAGCAGTACTTC. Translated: CSGWVADSCEQYF.

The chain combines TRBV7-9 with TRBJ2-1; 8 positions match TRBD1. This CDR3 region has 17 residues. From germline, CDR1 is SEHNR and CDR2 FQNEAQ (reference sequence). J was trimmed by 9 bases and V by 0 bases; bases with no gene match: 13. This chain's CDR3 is CASSLAVLRQGKPEQFF. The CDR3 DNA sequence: TGTGCCAGCAGCTTAGCCGTTTTGAGACAGGGGAAACCTGAGCAGTTCTTC. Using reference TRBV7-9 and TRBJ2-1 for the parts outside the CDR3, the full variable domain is DTGVSQNPRHKITKRGQNVTFRCDPISEHNRLYWYRQTLGQGPEFLTYFQNEAQLEKSRLLSDRFSAERPKGSFSTLEIQRTEQGDSAMYLCASSLAVLRQGKPEQFFGPGTRLTVL.

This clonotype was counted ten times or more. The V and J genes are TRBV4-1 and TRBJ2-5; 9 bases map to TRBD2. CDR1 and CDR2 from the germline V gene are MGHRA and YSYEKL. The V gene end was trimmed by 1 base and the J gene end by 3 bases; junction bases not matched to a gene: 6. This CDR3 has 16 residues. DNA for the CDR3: TGCGCCAGCAGCCAAGGATGGCGGGAGGGAGAAGAGACCCAGTACTTC. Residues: CASSQGWREGEETQYF.